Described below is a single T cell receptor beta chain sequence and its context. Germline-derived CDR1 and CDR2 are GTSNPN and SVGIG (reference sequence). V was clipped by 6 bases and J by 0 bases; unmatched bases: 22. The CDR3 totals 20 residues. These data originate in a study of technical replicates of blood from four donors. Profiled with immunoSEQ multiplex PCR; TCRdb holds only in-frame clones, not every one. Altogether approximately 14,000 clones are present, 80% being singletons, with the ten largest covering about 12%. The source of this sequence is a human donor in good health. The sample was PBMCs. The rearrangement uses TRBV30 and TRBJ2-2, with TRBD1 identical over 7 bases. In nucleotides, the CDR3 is TGTGCCTGCCACAAAATGTTTAGGACAGGCTTAAATTCGAACACCGGGGAGCTGTTTTTT. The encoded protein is CACHKMFRTGLNSNTGELFF.